Each of the 11 T cell receptor beta chains below was sequenced from the same sample in a study of blood T cells in healthy people across ages. Combining a sample-barcoded 5' primer with a J-beta primer mix, a second PCR ran for roughly 6 to 12 cycles. One entry per CDR3 protein, called by TCRdb with MiXCR from the 5' RACE reads. The sample includes some 1,500,000 distinct CDR3 sequences, about 42% of them seen just once. Source material: blood. Every receptor here comes from a woman aged 18 to 35 in good health.

The rearrangement uses TRBV20-1 and TRBJ1-1, with D tentatively TRBD1 (5 bases). CDR3 size: 13 residues. Between the trimmed V and J ends, which lost 2 bases and 1 base, there was a span of 8 bases. Germline values: CDR1 DFQATT, CDR2 SNEGSKA (reference sequence). The CDR3 bases are TGCAGTGCTAGAACCAGGGAGAACACTGAAGCTTTCTTT. Amino acids: CSARTRENTEAFF.

The CDR3 loop reads CASSGTDFNYGYTF. For the CDR3, the DNA is TGCGCCAGCAGCGGTACGGACTTTAACTATGGCTACACCTTC. This rearrangement joins TRBV5-1 to TRBJ1-2; no clear D gene. Germline assignment: CDR1 SGHRS and CDR2 YFSETQ. The V end was cut by 4 bases, the J end by 1 base, with 11 bases between. CDR3 length: 14 amino acids.

The chain combines TRBV4-2 with TRBJ1-3, with D unclear. V dropped 1 base and J dropped 10 bases, with 14 bases sitting between them. CDR3 length: 14 amino acids. The germline gives CDR1 LGHNA, CDR2 YNFKEQ. CDR3 coding DNA: TGTGCCAGCAGCCAAGGAACCTTCGAAACAACCATATATTTT. Translated: CASSQGTFETTIYF.

This clonotype appeared a few times. The chain combines TRBV7-3 with TRBJ1-1; D is undetermined. This CDR3 spans 17 amino acids. CDR1 SGHTA and CDR2 FQGTGA come from the germline V gene. V lost 5 bases to trimming and J lost 1 base, with 20 bases between them. The CDR3 spells CASSPYTHRRPNTEAFF. DNA for the CDR3: TGTGCCAGCAGCCCCTATACCCATCGACGGCCGAACACTGAAGCTTTCTTT.

The chain is built from TRBV27 and TRBJ1-4, with 7 nucleotides matching TRBD1. CDR1 is MNHEY, CDR2 SMNVEV, per germline (reference sequence). The V gene end was trimmed by 10 bases and the J gene end by 5 bases; junction bases not matched to a gene: 10. The CDR3 is made up of 14 amino acids. CDR3 residues: CANQNRGSNEKLFF. DNA for the CDR3: TGTGCCAACCAGAACAGGGGCTCGAATGAAAAACTGTTTTTT.

The J gene is TRBJ2-4, the V gene TRBV7-2, with D possibly being TRBD2 (7 bases). CDR3 length equals 14 residues. Trimming took 5 bases from V and 5 from J, leaving 13 bases between them. Looked up from germline, CDR1 is SGHTA and CDR2 is FQGNSA. The CDR3: CASSPRGAENIQYF. The CDR3 bases are TGTGCCAGCAGCCCCCGGGGGGCCGAAAACATTCAGTACTTC.

The table lists this clonotype with a few counts. The chain recombines TRBV7-8 with TRBJ2-7; D possibly corresponds to TRBD2 (5 bases). Germline CDR1 SGHVS, CDR2 FQNEAQ. CDR3 length: 13 residues. V shed 3 bases and J shed 4 bases, with 10 bases lying between them. The CDR3 region has the DNA TGTGCCAGCAGCTTTGAGGGCTTTTACGAGCAGTACTTC. This translates into CASSFEGFYEQYF. The full variable domain, rest sourced from reference TRBV7-8 and TRBJ2-7, is GAGVSQSPRYKVAKRGQDVALRCDPISGHVSLFWYQQALGQGPEFLTYFQNEAQLDKSGLPSDRFFAERPEGSVSTLKIQRTQQEDSAVYLCASSFEGFYEQYFGPGTRLTVT.

J is TRBJ2-1 and V is TRBV12-3 or TRBV12-4; 9 bases fit TRBD2. The CDR3 spans 14 residues. Trimming removed 7 bases from V and 6 bases from J; junction bases left unmatched: 7. The CDR3 DNA reads as TGTGCCAGCAAGGAGCGGGGGGTTTTCAATGAGCAGTTCTTC. This codes for CASKERGVFNEQFF.

The CDR3 protein is CASSSRFSPGQGSIYNEQFF. CDR3 sequence (DNA): TGTGCCAGCAGCTCTAGATTTTCCCCAGGACAGGGTAGTATCTACAATGAGCAGTTCTTC. The genes are TRBV7-6 and TRBJ2-1, with 8 bases that match TRBD1. V gave up 4 bases and J gave up 3 bases; unmatched junction bases: 20. Germline V gene sequence: CDR1 SGHVS, CDR2 FNYEAQ. CDR3 size: 20 residues.

This clonotype was detected a few times. This chain uses TRBV10-3 with TRBJ1-6, with D perhaps matching TRBD1 (6 bases). The CDR3 covers 15 residues. V lost 6 bases and J lost 4, with 13 bases in between. CDR1 and CDR2 (germline): ENHRY, SYGVKD. The CDR3 region is CAIRGAGSYNSPLHF. The CDR3 DNA follows: TGTGCCATCAGGGGGGCAGGGTCTTATAATTCACCCCTCCACTTT.

This chain connects TRBV3-1 to TRBJ2-2, with 10 bases fitting TRBD1. This CDR3 has 16 amino acids. Germline V gene data show CDR1 as LGHDT and CDR2 as YNNKEL (reference sequence). With V trimmed by 2 bases and J by 3 bases, 3 bases remained unmatched. CDR3 nucleotides: TGTGCCAGCAGCCAACTGGGGACAGGGGACACCGGGGAGCTGTTTTTT. It encodes CASSQLGTGDTGELFF.